Sequencing of this TCR beta chain was carried out in a study of T cells in Graves' hyperthyroidism and ophthalmopathy. Study-level results: A 13 V-J model separated ophthalmopathy from stable hyperthyroidism. Most expanded thyroid clonotypes above 0.001 also appeared in blood.

Germline assignment: CDR1 KGHSH and CDR2 LQKENI. The CDR3 extends over 16 amino acids. The V end lost 2 bases, the J end lost 1 base, and 15 bases lay between the germline ends. There are many counts of this clonotype. Its antigen remains unknown. RNA transcripts gave rise to amplified TCR beta CDR3 regions. First-round RT-PCR of the TCR CDR3 relied on the HTBI primer set. TCRdb reprocessed the multiplex PCR reads via MiXCR and lists one record per CDR3 protein. The sample holds fewer than 750,000 distinct CDR3 sequences, roughly 15% seen once. Enrolled ophthalmopathy patients presented with a Clinical Activity Score of at least 3, a NOSPECS grade of at least 4, and disease duration under 3 months. An approximately 10 ml volume of fresh peripheral blood provided the PBMCs.

V is TRBV18 and J is TRBJ2-7; D tentatively reads TRBD1 or TRBD2 (5 bases each). The TCR was taken from a woman aged 45-59 years with Graves' ophthalmopathy. Sequenced: blood. CDR3 amino acids: CASSPKPGPESYEQYF. The CDR3 nucleotides read TGTGCCAGCTCACCAAAACCGGGACCAGAATCCTACGAGCAGTACTTC.